This T cell receptor beta chain was recorded in a study of T-cell memory formation after mild COVID-19. The CDR3 contains 14 residues. The V gene's germline CDR1 is LNHNV and CDR2 YYDKDF (reference sequence). With V trimmed by 1 base and J by 6 bases, 2 bases remained unmatched. TCRdb called the 5' RACE reads again in MiXCR, with one record for every CDR3 protein. The sample holds around 210,000 distinct CDR3 sequences; over 9.5% are singletons and the top ten take about 3.8%. The material sequenced was PBMCs or a T cell subset sorted from them (not recorded which). J is TRBJ2-2 and V is TRBV15; the match to TRBD1 covers 7 bases. This receptor was obtained from a man between 18 and 29 years old who had mild COVID-19 (a few samples of this study predate the infection). Cell type and time point are not known. This CDR3 is CATSRATGAGELFF. The CDR3 DNA is TGTGCCACCAGCAGAGCAACAGGGGCCGGGGAGCTGTTTTTT.